One and the same sample provided the 14 T cell receptor beta chains below, sequenced in a study of control samples from healthy donors and cancer patients. The method was immunoSEQ multiplex PCR; TCRdb's version includes in-frame clones alone and lacks a portion of them. The table has 180,000 or so clones, over 85% seen once; the top ten hold over 4%. What was sequenced was blood. The receptors shown here come from a woman in her fifties or sixties in good health.

V gene TRBV5-4 combines with J gene TRBJ2-2, with D maybe TRBD2 (5 bases). The CDR3 has 14 residues. Per germline, CDR1 SGHNT and CDR2 YYREEE (reference sequence). Deletions cut 1 base from V and 7 bases from J, with 11 bases between. This CDR3 is CASSLKGEVGELFF. CDR3 DNA sequence: TGTGCCAGCAGCTTGAAGGGAGAGGTCGGGGAGCTGTTTTTT.

This clone appeared once. The chain employs TRBV6-5 and TRBJ1-2; 7 nucleotides line up with TRBD1. Germline V lookup: CDR1 MNHEY, CDR2 SVGAGI. The CDR3 runs 13 residues. V shed 6 bases, J shed 2 bases, and the junction held 3 bases outside the gene matches. The CDR3 sequence is CASRGQANYGYTF. DNA for the CDR3: TGTGCCAGCAGAGGACAGGCGAACTATGGCTACACCTTC.

This clone was picked up one time. The rearrangement links TRBV30 to TRBJ2-3; D ambiguous. The CDR3 spans 13 residues. V was pared by 0 bases and J by 3 bases, with 7 bases between. Germline-derived CDR1 and CDR2 are GTSNPN and SVGIG (reference sequence). The DNA of the CDR3 is TGTGCCTGGAGTGTGCCGGTTACAGATACGCAGTATTTT. Protein: CAWSVPVTDTQYF.

The chain combines TRBV7-8 with TRBJ1-6; D uncertain. Trimming took 3 bases from V and 8 from J, leaving 14 bases between them. The length of the CDR3 is 15 residues. Germline-derived CDR1 and CDR2 are SGHVS and FQNEAQ. CDR3 sequence (DNA): TGTGCCAGCAGCTTGGAGCTTTTCGGAGATTCACCCCTCCACTTT. It specifies CASSLELFGDSPLHF.

The chain is built from TRBV10-3 and TRBJ2-1; the match to TRBD1 covers 9 bases. The junction had 17 bases not matched to a gene; V was cut back by 5 bases and J by 0 bases. Germline V gene sequence: CDR1 ENHRY, CDR2 SYGVKD. The CDR3 length is 20 residues. The CDR3, as DNA: TGTGCCATCAGTAAAGGACCGGGACAGGGATCCCCTAGCTCCTACAATGAGCAGTTCTTC. It is translated as CAISKGPGQGSPSSYNEQFF.

The chain carries TRBV2 and TRBJ1-4; TRBD1 agrees at 7 bases. Germline V gene sequence: CDR1 SNHLY, CDR2 FYNNEI. This CDR3 has 15 amino acids. The V and J ends lost 3 bases and 6 bases, in that order; junction bases with no gene match: 7. The CDR3 coding sequence is TGTGCCAGCAGTGACAACAGGGGCGGGGATGAAAAACTGTTTTTT. Translated, it gives CASSDNRGGDEKLFF.

The chain uses TRBV19 and TRBJ2-5; either TRBD1 or TRBD2 may fit D (7 bases each). CDR1 and CDR2 (germline): LNHDA, SQIVND (reference sequence). The germline V and J ends were trimmed by 7 bases and 5 bases, with 20 bases remaining between them. CDR3 length: 15 residues. Here the CDR3 reads CASNWRGGGLETQYF. The DNA for the CDR3 is TGTGCCAGTAACTGGCGGGGAGGGGGCCTGGAGACCCAGTACTTC.

The V gene is TRBV18, the J gene TRBJ1-1; perhaps TRBD1 as D (5 bases). The CDR3 runs 14 residues. Trimming cost V 5 bases and J 5 bases, with 15 bases left between them. The germline CDR1 and CDR2 sequences are KGHSH and LQKENI. As DNA, the CDR3 is TGTGCCAGCTCAAGTCGGCAGGGAATGACTGAAGCTTTCTTT. This sequence encodes CASSSRQGMTEAFF.

The gene calls are TRBV29-1 and TRBJ1-1; TRBD1 might be the D (6 bases). V was clipped by 5 bases and J by 4 bases, with 8 bases between them. The CDR3 covers 11 residues. Germline lookup yields CDR1 SQVTM and CDR2 ANQGSEA. Here the CDR3 reads CSVIRGTEAFF. CDR3 DNA: TGCAGCGTTATCAGGGGCACTGAAGCTTTCTTT.

V gene TRBV6-6 combines with J gene TRBJ1-2; 8 bases match TRBD1. The length of the CDR3 is 16 residues. The junction had 15 bases not matched to a gene; V was cut back by 6 bases and J by 6 bases. Germline V CDR1 and CDR2: MNHNY, SVGAGI (reference sequence). CDR3 DNA: TGTGCCAGCAGAAGGACAGGGACAAAGGTCGATAATGGCTACACCTTC. This encodes CASRRTGTKVDNGYTF.

This chain links TRBV27 with TRBJ1-1; 7 bases are shared with TRBD1. The V and J ends lost 6 bases and 1 base, in that order; junction bases with no gene match: 11. CDR1 and CDR2 (germline): MNHEY, SMNVEV (reference sequence). CDR3 size: 16 residues. The CDR3 spells CASRTQGGRTNTEAFF. The DNA for the CDR3 is TGTGCCAGCAGAACGCAAGGGGGCCGCACGAACACTGAAGCTTTCTTT.

The gene calls are TRBV7-3 and TRBJ1-2; a weak D match, TRBD1 (6 bases). Germline loops: CDR1 SGHTA, CDR2 FQGTGA. This CDR3 is built from 15 residues. Trimming took 6 bases from V and 1 from J, leaving 15 bases between them. As DNA, the CDR3 is TGTGCCAGCAGGTCTAACGGACAGCTTAACTATGGCTACACCTTC. Protein product: CASRSNGQLNYGYTF.

The chain recombines TRBV18 with TRBJ2-3; 7 nucleotides align to TRBD2. Looked up from germline, CDR1 is KGHSH and CDR2 is LQKENI. The CDR3 contains 16 residues. V trimming: 0 bases; J trimming: 2 bases; junction bases outside the gene matches: 5. The CDR3 bases are TGTGCCAGCTCACCACCCGGGACTATCATCACAGATACGCAGTATTTT. Its protein product is CASSPPGTIITDTQYF. Using reference TRBV18 and TRBJ2-3 for the parts outside the CDR3, the full variable domain is NAGVMQNPRHLVRRRGQEARLRCSPMKGHSHVYWYRQLPEEGLKFMVYLQKENIIDESGMPKERFSAEFPKEGPSILRIQQVVRGDSAAYFCASSPPGTIITDTQYFGPGTRLTVL.

The rearrangement links TRBV11-2 to TRBJ1-2, with D possibly being TRBD1 (6 bases). The CDR3 sequence is 15 residues long. The germline V and J ends were trimmed by 0 bases and 3 bases, with 11 bases remaining between them. Germline V lookup: CDR1 SGHAT, CDR2 FQNNGV. The CDR3 DNA sequence: TGTGCCAGCAGCTTAGAATCACAGGGCCACTATGGCTACACCTTC. Its protein is CASSLESQGHYGYTF.